These 23 T cell receptor beta chains were all obtained from the same sample, sequenced in a study of early T cells in non-severe SARS-CoV-2 infection. TCRdb independently ran MiXCR on the 5' RACE reads; one entry per CDR3 protein. This sample has some 71,000 distinct CDR3 sequences; more than 8% occur once, and the top ten carry about a sixth. The specimen comprised whole blood, sampled at baseline. The receptors were sampled from an adult who was a healthcare worker with PCR-confirmed SARS-CoV-2 infection or an uninfected control (not recorded which).

The table lists this clonotype with a few counts. The CDR3 DNA reads as TGTGCCAGCAGCTTAGCGGACAGGGGGTCAGAGACCCAGTACTTC. Translating it yields CASSLADRGSETQYF. The rearrangement uses TRBV7-6 and TRBJ2-5, with TRBD1 matching 10 bases. The CDR3 runs 15 residues. V lost 0 bases and J lost 4; bases outside the gene matches: 2. Germline loops: CDR1 SGHVS, CDR2 FNYEAQ.

This clonotype came up many times. This chain links TRBV27 with TRBJ2-1, with D uncertain. Trimming left V 2 bases short and J 7 bases short, with 9 bases between. CDR1 and CDR2 from the germline V gene are MNHEY and SMNVEV (reference sequence). CDR3 length: 13 residues. DNA for the CDR3: TGTGCCAGCAGTTTAAAGGAGTTTAATGAGCAGTTCTTC. Translating gives CASSLKEFNEQFF.

This clonotype was counted only a few times. The V call is TRBV20-1, the J call TRBJ1-1; 10 bases align to TRBD1. The CDR3 consists of 15 residues. Per the germline V gene, CDR1 is DFQATT and CDR2 is SNEGSKA (reference sequence). The ends lost 1 base at V and 5 bases at J; junction bases unmatched: 7. CDR3 coding DNA: TGCAGTGCTAGAGCCGGGACAGGGGAAGTAACTGAAGCTTTCTTT. Translated: CSARAGTGEVTEAFF.

Ten or more counts support this clonotype. This chain connects TRBV28 to TRBJ2-7; D is undetermined. Trimming took off 6 bases at V and 6 bases at J, with 15 bases between the two ends. The CDR3 loop spans 13 amino acids. The V gene's germline CDR1 is MDHEN and CDR2 SYDVKM. CDR3 sequence (DNA): TGTGCCAGCAGGGACCCGAGGAGAGGCGAGCAGTACTTC. It translates to CASRDPRRGEQYF.

The chain combines TRBV6-5 with TRBJ2-4; the match to TRBD2 covers 10 bases. CDR1 is MNHEY, CDR2 SVGAGI, per germline. CDR3 size: 18 residues. V shed 0 bases, J shed 2 bases, and the junction held 7 bases outside the gene matches. CDR3: CASSYSRPSGSTKNIQYF. CDR3 bases: TGTGCCAGCAGTTACTCTCGTCCTAGCGGGAGTACCAAAAACATTCAGTACTTC.

CDR3 DNA: TGTGCCAGCAGCTTGGCGGACAGAGCTACCGGGGAGCTGTTTTTT. Translation gives CASSLADRATGELFF. This chain uses TRBV5-6 with TRBJ2-2; possibly TRBD1 for D (6 bases). This CDR3 has 15 amino acids. Germline CDR1 SGHDT, CDR2 YYEEEE. The germline V and J ends were trimmed by 0 bases and 5 bases, with 11 bases remaining between them.

The V and J genes are TRBV11-2 and TRBJ2-1, with 9 nucleotides matching TRBD2. There are 13 residues in the CDR3. With V trimmed by 0 bases and J by 9 bases, 0 bases remained unmatched. Per germline, CDR1 SGHAT and CDR2 FQNNGV. CDR3 protein: CASSLEAGGEQFF. For the CDR3, the DNA is TGTGCCAGCAGCTTAGAAGCGGGAGGTGAGCAGTTCTTC.

At least ten counts were recorded for this clonotype. This sequence joins TRBV29-1 and TRBJ2-1, with 9 bases fitting TRBD2. Germline V gene lookup returns CDR1 SQVTM and CDR2 ANQGSEA. CDR3 length: 13 residues. J lost 9 bases, V lost 6 bases, and 9 bases had no gene match. The CDR3, as DNA: TGCAGCGTCAGCGTTAGCGGGAGCGGTGAGCAGTTCTTC. Its protein product is CSVSVSGSGEQFF.

The table lists this clonotype with many counts. The rearrangement links TRBV7-2 to TRBJ1-2; D is undetermined. Germline CDR1 and CDR2: SGHTA and FQGNSA. CDR3 length: 14 amino acids. The V end lost 4 bases, the J end lost 4 bases, and 13 bases lay between the germline ends. Written as DNA, the CDR3 is TGTGCCAGCAGCTCTCAATCGGGAGGCTATGGCTACACCTTC. Translating gives CASSSQSGGYGYTF.

The table lists this clonotype with many counts. The chain couples TRBV20-1 to TRBJ2-7, with D possibly matching TRBD2 (6 bases). CDR1 and CDR2 (germline): DFQATT, SNEGSKA (reference sequence). Trimming took 0 bases from V and 0 from J, leaving 15 bases between them. CDR3 length equals 16 residues. In nucleotides, the CDR3 is TGCAGTGCTAGAGACACAACGGAGGGCAGCTCCTACGAGCAGTACTTC. This gives the protein CSARDTTEGSSYEQYF.

The rearrangement uses TRBV10-3 and TRBJ2-7; possible D gene TRBD2, 5 bases. This CDR3 has 15 residues. Germline V gives CDR1 ENHRY, CDR2 SYGVKD. V shed 3 bases and J shed 0 bases, with 12 bases lying between them. The CDR3, as DNA: TGTGCCATCAGTGACGGACGGGGAGCCTCCTACGAGCAGTACTTC. It encodes CAISDGRGASYEQYF.

This clonotype was seen at least ten times. V and J are TRBV20-1 and TRBJ1-1; D might be TRBD1 (5 bases). The V end lost 3 bases, the J end lost 3 bases, and 17 bases lay between the germline ends. CDR1 is DFQATT, CDR2 SNEGSKA, per germline (reference sequence). There are 15 residues in the CDR3. The CDR3 sequence: CSARWRGEWYTEAFF. CDR3 DNA: TGCAGTGCTAGGTGGAGGGGAGAATGGTACACTGAAGCTTTCTTT.

This clonotype was detected ten times or more. This rearrangement joins TRBV4-1 to TRBJ2-7; no clear D. The CDR3 totals 13 residues. Trimming stripped 1 base from V and 5 bases from J, with 9 bases between. The germline V gene encodes CDR1 MGHRA and CDR2 YSYEKL. Written as DNA, the CDR3 is TGCGCCAGCAGCCAAGGTCCCTGGAACGAGCAGTACTTC. Its protein is CASSQGPWNEQYF.

This clonotype came up many times. V usage is TRBV10-3 and J usage is TRBJ2-5, with a possible D match to TRBD2 (5 bases). The CDR3 extends over 15 amino acids. CDR1 is ENHRY and CDR2 is SYGVKD in the germline V gene. V dropped 0 bases and J dropped 1 base, with 9 bases sitting between them. The CDR3 loop is CAISESTGVQETQYF. CDR3 coding DNA: TGTGCCATCAGTGAGTCAACCGGGGTCCAAGAGACCCAGTACTTC.

This clonotype was recorded a few times. This chain uses TRBV24-1 with TRBJ2-7; the D gene could be TRBD1 or TRBD2 (5 bases each). There are 15 residues in the CDR3. V lost 3 bases and J lost 2, with 13 bases in between. The V gene's germline CDR1 is KGHDR and CDR2 SFDVKD. CDR3 DNA: TGTGCCACCAGTGATCCCCGGGACGCCACCTACGAGCAGTACTTC. As protein: CATSDPRDATYEQYF.

This clonotype qualifies as medium-sized. The chain is built from TRBV6-2 or TRBV6-3 and TRBJ2-7; D may be TRBD2 (6 bases). V gave up 2 bases and J gave up 3 bases, with 14 bases separating them. The CDR3 length is 15 residues. Germline-derived CDR1 and CDR2 are MNHEY and SVGEGT. The CDR3 region has the DNA TGTGCCAGCAGTTACGGGGACTGGATCTTCTACGAGCAGTACTTC. Translating gives CASSYGDWIFYEQYF.

In its sample, this clonotype was seen a few times. This sequence joins TRBV6-5 and TRBJ2-1; 13 bases are shared with TRBD2. The CDR3 sequence is 14 residues long. CDR1 and CDR2 from the germline V gene are MNHEY and SVGAGI. V gave up 10 bases and J gave up 2 bases; unmatched junction bases: 2. CDR3 in amino acids: CATGLAGTYNEQFF. In nucleotides, the CDR3 is TGTGCCACGGGACTAGCGGGAACCTACAATGAGCAGTTCTTC.

This clonotype was detected many times. This chain links TRBV28 with TRBJ2-1; D is undetermined. Germline loops: CDR1 MDHEN, CDR2 SYDVKM. CDR3 length equals 15 residues. With 5 bases removed from V and 6 bases from J, the gap between germline ends came to 17 bases. This chain's CDR3 is CASSHSWSVGNEQFF. CDR3 nucleotide sequence: TGTGCCAGCAGTCACTCTTGGTCGGTAGGCAATGAGCAGTTCTTC.

This clonotype was counted at least ten times. The V call is TRBV5-4, the J call TRBJ1-6; D remains unclear. V was pared by 0 bases and J by 6 bases, with 10 bases between. Germline loops: CDR1 SGHNT, CDR2 YYREEE (reference sequence). This CDR3 region has 15 residues. CDR3 sequence reads: CASSLDLGVNSPLHF. DNA for the CDR3: TGTGCCAGCAGCTTGGATCTGGGAGTTAATTCACCCCTCCACTTT.

Of note for this clonotype: Being one base from a much bigger clone, this may be a read error. This chain connects TRBV7-6 to TRBJ2-3; 9 bases line up with TRBD2. V was pared by 2 bases and J by 1 base, with 10 bases of the junction left unmatched. CDR1 SGHVS and CDR2 FNYEAQ come from the germline V gene. The CDR3 length is 18 residues. CDR3 sequence reads: CASSLFLAGSVGTDTQYF. The CDR3 nucleotides read TGTGCCAGCAGCTTATTTCTAGCGGGAAGTGTGGGCACAGATACGCAGTATTTT.

V usage is TRBV28 and J usage is TRBJ2-7; 10 positions agree with TRBD1. V dropped 7 bases and J dropped 2; count of bases not matched to a gene: 8. CDR1 MDHEN and CDR2 SYDVKM come from the germline V gene. The CDR3 loop spans 15 amino acids. CDR3 sequence (DNA): TGTGCCAGCATACAGGGGGACAGGGGCACCTACGAGCAGTACTTC. Translated: CASIQGDRGTYEQYF.

This clonotype was recorded a few times. This chain links TRBV29-1 with TRBJ2-2, with D tentatively TRBD1 or TRBD2 (5 bases each). The CDR3 runs 12 residues. V was pared by 4 bases and J by 5 bases, with 8 bases between. Germline assignment: CDR1 SQVTM and CDR2 ANQGSEA. The CDR3 reads CSVAWGTGELFF. The CDR3 nucleotides are TGCAGCGTTGCCTGGGGGACCGGGGAGCTGTTTTTT.

This chain connects TRBV2 to TRBJ2-3; 7 nucleotides match TRBD2. The CDR3 has 15 residues. Germline trimming cut 5 bases from V and 1 base from J; bases unmatched to any gene: 6. Germline CDR1 and CDR2: SNHLY and FYNNEI. CDR3 residues: CASSPRGSRTDTQYF. Here the CDR3 DNA reads TGTGCCAGCAGTCCCCGCGGGAGCCGCACAGATACGCAGTATTTT.